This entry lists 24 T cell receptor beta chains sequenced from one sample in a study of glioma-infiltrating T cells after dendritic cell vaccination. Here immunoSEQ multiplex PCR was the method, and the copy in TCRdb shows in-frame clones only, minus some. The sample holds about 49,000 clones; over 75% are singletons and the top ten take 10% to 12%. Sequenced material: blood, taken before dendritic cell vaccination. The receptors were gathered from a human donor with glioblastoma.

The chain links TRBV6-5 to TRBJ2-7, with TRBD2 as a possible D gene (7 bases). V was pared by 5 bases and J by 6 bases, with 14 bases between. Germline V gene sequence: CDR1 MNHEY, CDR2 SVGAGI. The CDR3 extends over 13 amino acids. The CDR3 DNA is TGTGCCAGCAGTCACGGGGGAGGGGGCGAGCAGTACTTC. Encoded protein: CASSHGGGGEQYF.

DNA for the CDR3: TGTGCCAGCAGCCGAGGGTGGAGAGGAACCGACACTGAAGCTTTCTTT. It codes for CASSRGWRGTDTEAFF. The rearrangement joins TRBV7-9 to TRBJ1-1; D remains unclear. Looked up from germline, CDR1 is SEHNR and CDR2 is FQNEAQ (reference sequence). This CDR3 is 16 amino acids long. V gave up 5 bases and J gave up 3 bases, with 19 bases separating them.

In nucleotides, the CDR3 is TGTGCCAGCAGCTTAGCTAGCAGGGCTACTGAAGCTTTCTTT. Its protein product is CASSLASRATEAFF. The gene calls are TRBV7-2 and TRBJ1-1; D perhaps matches TRBD1 (5 bases). The CDR3 has 14 amino acids. V was trimmed by 0 bases and J by 5 bases, leaving 10 bases between them. CDR1 is SGHTA, CDR2 FQGNSA, per germline.

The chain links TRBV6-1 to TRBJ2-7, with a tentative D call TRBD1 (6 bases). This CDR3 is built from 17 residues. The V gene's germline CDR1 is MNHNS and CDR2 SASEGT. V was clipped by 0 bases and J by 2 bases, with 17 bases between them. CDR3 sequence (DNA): TGTGCCAGCAGTGAAGCGTCTGTAGTACAGGGCCCCTACGAGCAGTACTTC. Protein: CASSEASVVQGPYEQYF.

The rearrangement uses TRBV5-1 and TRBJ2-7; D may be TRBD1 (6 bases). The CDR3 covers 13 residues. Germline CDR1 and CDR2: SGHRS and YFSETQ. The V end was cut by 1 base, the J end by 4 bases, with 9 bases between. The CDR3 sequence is CASSLWTDYEQYF. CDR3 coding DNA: TGCGCCAGCAGCTTGTGGACAGATTACGAGCAGTACTTC.

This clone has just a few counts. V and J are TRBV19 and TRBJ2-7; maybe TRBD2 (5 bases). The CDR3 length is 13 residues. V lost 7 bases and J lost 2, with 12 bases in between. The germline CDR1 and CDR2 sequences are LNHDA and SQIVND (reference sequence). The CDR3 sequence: CASKRAGPYEQYF. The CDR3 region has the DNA TGTGCCAGTAAAAGGGCGGGTCCCTACGAGCAGTACTTC.

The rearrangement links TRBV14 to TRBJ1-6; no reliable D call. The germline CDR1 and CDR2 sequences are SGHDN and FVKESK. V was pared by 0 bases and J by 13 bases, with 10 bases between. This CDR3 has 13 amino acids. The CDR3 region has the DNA TGTGCCAGCAGCCAAGATGTGAGGAGGCCCCTCCACTTT. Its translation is CASSQDVRRPLHF.

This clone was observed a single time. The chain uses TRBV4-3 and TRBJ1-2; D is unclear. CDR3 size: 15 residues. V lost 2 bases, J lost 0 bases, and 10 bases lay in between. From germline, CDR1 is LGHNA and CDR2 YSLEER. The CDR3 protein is CASSQTSASNYGYTF. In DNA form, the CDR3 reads TGCGCCAGCAGCCAAACATCTGCTTCTAACTATGGCTACACCTTC.

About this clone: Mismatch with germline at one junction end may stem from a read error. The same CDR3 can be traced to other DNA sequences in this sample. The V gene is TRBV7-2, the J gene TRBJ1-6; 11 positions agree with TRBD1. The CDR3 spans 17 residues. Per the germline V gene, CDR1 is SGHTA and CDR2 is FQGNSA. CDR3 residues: CASSTDRGRSFNSPLHF. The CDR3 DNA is TGTGCCAGCAGCACGGACAGGGGGCGGAGTTTTAATTCCCCCCTCCACTTT.

The CDR3 sequence: CASQQGAGYEQYF. The CDR3 bases are TGCGCCAGCCAACAGGGGGCAGGCTACGAGCAGTACTTC. The chain is built from TRBV10-1 and TRBJ2-7, with 9 nucleotides matching TRBD1. Germline values: CDR1 WNHNN, CDR2 SYGVQD (reference sequence). V trimming: 8 bases; J trimming: 3 bases; junction bases outside the gene matches: 5. The CDR3 runs 13 residues.

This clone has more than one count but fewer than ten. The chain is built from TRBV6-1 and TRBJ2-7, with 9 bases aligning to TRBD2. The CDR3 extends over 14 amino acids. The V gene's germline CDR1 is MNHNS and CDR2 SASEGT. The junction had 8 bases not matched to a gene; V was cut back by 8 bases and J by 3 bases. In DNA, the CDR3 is TGTGCCAGCCTTGCGGGGGGGTCCAACTACGAGCAGTACTTC. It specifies CASLAGGSNYEQYF.

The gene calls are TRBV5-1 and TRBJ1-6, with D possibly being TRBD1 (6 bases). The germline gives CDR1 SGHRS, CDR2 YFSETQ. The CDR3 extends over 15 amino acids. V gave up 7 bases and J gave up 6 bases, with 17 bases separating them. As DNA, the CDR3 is TGCGCCAGCTCCCCCGATGGCAGGGGTAATTCACCCCTCCACTTT. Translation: CASSPDGRGNSPLHF. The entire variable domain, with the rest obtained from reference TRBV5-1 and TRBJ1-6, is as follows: KAGVTQTPRYLIKTRGQQVTLSCSPISGHRSVSWYQQTPGQGLQFLFEYFSETQRNKGNFPGRFSGRQFSNSRSEMNVSTLELGDSALYLCASSPDGRGNSPLHFGNGTRLTVT.

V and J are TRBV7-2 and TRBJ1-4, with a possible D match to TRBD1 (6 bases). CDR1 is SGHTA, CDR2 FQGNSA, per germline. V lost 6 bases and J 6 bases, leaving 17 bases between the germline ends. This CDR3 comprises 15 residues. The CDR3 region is CASSPTGHLDEKLFF. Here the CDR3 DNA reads TGTGCCAGCAGTCCTACAGGGCACCTGGATGAAAAACTGTTTTTT.

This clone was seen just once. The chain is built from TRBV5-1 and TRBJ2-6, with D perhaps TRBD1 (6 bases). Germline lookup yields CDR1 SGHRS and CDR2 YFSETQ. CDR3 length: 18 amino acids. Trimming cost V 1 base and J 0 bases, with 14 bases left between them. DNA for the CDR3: TGCGCCAGCAGCTTGTGGACAGACCCCTTCTCTGGGGCCAACGTCCTGACTTTC. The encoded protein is CASSLWTDPFSGANVLTF.

CDR3 nucleotide sequence: TGCAGCGTTGTTCTCGCCGGGACTAACTATGGCTACACCTTC. Residues: CSVVLAGTNYGYTF. V gene TRBV29-1 combines with J gene TRBJ1-2; D gene ambiguous. CDR1 and CDR2 (germline): SQVTM, ANQGSEA. V was shortened by 4 bases and J by 0 bases, with 12 bases between the two germline ends. This CDR3 spans 14 amino acids.

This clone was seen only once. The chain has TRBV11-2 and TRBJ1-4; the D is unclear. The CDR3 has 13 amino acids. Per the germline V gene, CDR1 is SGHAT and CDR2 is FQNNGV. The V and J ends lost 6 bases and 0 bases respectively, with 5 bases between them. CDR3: CASSPTTNEKLFF. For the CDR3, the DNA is TGTGCCAGCAGTCCCACAACTAATGAAAAACTGTTTTTT.

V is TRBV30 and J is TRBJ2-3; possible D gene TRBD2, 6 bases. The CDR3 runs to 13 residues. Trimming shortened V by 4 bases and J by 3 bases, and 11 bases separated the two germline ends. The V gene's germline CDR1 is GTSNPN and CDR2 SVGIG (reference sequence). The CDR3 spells CAWTSEGTDTQYF. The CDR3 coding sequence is TGTGCCTGGACTAGCGAGGGGACAGATACGCAGTATTTT.

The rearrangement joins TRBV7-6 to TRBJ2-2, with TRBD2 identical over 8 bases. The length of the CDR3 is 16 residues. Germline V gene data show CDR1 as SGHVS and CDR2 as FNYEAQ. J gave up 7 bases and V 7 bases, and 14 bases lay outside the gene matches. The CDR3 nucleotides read TGTGCCAGCACCCCGATAAGCGGGAGTGCTGTCGGGGAGCTGTTTTTT. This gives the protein CASTPISGSAVGELFF.

The CDR3 sequence is CASSYSIGGNQPQHF. The CDR3 DNA follows: TGTGCCAGCAGTTACTCGATAGGGGGCAATCAGCCCCAGCATTTT. This rearrangement joins TRBV6-5 to TRBJ1-5, with D maybe TRBD1 (5 bases). Trimming took 0 bases from V and 2 from J, leaving 8 bases between them. CDR1 is MNHEY and CDR2 is SVGAGI in the germline V gene. CDR3 length: 15 amino acids.

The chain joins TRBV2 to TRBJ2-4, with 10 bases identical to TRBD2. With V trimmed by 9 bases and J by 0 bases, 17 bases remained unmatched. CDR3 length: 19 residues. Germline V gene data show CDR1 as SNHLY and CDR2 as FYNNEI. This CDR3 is CASPKPGTSEDLAKNIQYF. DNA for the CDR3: TGTGCCAGTCCCAAACCCGGGACTAGCGAGGACCTAGCCAAAAACATTCAGTACTTC.

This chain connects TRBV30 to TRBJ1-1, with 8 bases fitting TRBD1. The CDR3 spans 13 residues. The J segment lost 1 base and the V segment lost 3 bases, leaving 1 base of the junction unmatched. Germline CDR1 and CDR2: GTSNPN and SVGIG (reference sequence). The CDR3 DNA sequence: TGTGCCTGGAGCGGACAGGGGAACACTGAAGCTTTCTTT. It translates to CAWSGQGNTEAFF.

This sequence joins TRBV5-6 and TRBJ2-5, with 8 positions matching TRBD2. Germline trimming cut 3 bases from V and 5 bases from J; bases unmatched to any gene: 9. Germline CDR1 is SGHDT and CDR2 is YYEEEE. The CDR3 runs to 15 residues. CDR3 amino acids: CASSSQAGARETQYF. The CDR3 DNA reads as TGTGCCAGCAGCTCTCAAGCGGGGGCTCGGGAGACCCAGTACTTC.

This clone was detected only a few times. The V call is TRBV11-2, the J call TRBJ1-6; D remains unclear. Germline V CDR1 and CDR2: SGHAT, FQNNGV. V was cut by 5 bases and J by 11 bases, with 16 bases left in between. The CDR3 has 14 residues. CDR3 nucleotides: TGTGCCAGCAGCCAAGACAACAACCCTACACCCCTCCACTTT. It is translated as CASSQDNNPTPLHF.

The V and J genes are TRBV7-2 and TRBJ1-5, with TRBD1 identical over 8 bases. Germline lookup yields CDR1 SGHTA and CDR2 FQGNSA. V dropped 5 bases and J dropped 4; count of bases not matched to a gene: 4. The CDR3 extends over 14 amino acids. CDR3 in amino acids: CASSLRDRNQPQHF. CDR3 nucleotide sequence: TGTGCCAGCAGCCTCCGGGACAGGAATCAGCCCCAGCATTTT.